This T cell receptor beta chain comes out of a study of shared clonotypes between healthy human individuals. TCRdb's table, derived via immunoSEQ multiplex PCR, lists solely in-frame clones and lacks some. The table shows 150,000 to 200,000 clones, with approximately 92% occurring only once. V was clipped by 1 base and J by 7 bases, with 0 bases between them. Per the germline V gene, CDR1 is SEHNR and CDR2 is FQNEAQ (reference sequence). The CDR3 sequence is 10 residues long. The J gene is TRBJ2-3, the V gene TRBV7-9, with no clear D. This TCR came from a woman aged 25 to 39 in good health. Source material: naive CD4+ T cells sorted from blood. Subset in this sample: CD45RA+ positively selected. The CDR3 nucleotides read TGTGCCAGCAGCTTAGATACGCAGTATTTT. Encoded protein: CASSLDTQYF. Combining the CDR3 with reference TRBV7-9 and TRBJ2-3 gives the whole variable domain DTGVSQNPRHKITKRGQNVTFRCDPISEHNRLYWYRQTLGQGPEFLTYFQNEAQLEKSRLLSDRFSAERPKGSFSTLEIQRTEQGDSAMYLCASSLDTQYFGPGTRLTVL.